This TCR beta chain was profiled in a study of CD8 T cells in ankylosing spondylitis. Only a few counts were recorded for this clonotype. Antigen unknown. Germline trimming cut 4 bases from V and 3 bases from J; bases unmatched to any gene: 6. Germline values: CDR1 SGHRS, CDR2 YFSETQ. CDR3 length: 17 residues. Whole-study results and caveats: Matched synovial fluid from ankylosing spondylitis patients was reported to be enriched for disease-linked clones. It appeared that ankylosing spondylitis blood was characterized by a TCR beta motif of fewer than ten highly homologous variants. Existing reports had already noted some motif variants in reactive arthritis synovial fluid and blood.

MiXCR, run by TCRdb on the 5' RACE reads, gives a single entry per CDR3 protein. Altogether 400,000 to 450,000 distinct CDR3 sequences are present, 15% to 20% being singletons, with the ten largest covering around 0.92%. This clonotype originated in a male donor with ankylosing spondylitis. The V call is TRBV5-1, the J call TRBJ2-3; TRBD2 agrees at 15 bases. Material: blood, either unsorted or a sorted T cell fraction (not recorded which). The CDR3 is CASSPAGTSGRTDTQYF. CDR3 in DNA: TGCGCCAGCAGCCCGGCCGGGACTAGCGGGAGGACAGATACGCAGTATTTT.